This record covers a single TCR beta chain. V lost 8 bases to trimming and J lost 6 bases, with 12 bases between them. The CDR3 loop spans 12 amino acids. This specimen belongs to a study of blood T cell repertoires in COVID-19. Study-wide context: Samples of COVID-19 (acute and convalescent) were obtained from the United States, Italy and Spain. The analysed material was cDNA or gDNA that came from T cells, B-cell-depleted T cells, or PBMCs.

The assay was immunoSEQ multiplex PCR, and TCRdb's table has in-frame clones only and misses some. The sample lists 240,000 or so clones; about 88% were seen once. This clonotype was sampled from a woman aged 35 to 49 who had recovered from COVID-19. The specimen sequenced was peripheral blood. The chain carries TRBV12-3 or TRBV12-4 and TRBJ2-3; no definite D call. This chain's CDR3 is CASGVTRDTQYF. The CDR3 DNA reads TGTGCCAGCGGTGTGACGCGGGATACGCAGTATTTT.